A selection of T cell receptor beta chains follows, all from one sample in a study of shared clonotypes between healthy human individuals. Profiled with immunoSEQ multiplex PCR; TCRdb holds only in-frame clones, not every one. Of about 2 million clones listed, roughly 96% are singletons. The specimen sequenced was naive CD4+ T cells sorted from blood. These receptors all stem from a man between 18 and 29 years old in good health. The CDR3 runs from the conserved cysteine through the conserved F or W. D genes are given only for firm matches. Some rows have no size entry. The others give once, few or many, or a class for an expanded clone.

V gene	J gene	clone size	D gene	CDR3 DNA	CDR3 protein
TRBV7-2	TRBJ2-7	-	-	TGTGCCAGCAGCTCCGCGGTTGGTTACGAGCAGTACTTC	CASSSAVGYEQYF
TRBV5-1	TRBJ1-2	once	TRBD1	TGCGCCAGCAGACCGGACAGGAGCGTCTATGGCTACACCTTC	CASRPDRSVYGYTF
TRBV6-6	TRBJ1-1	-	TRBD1	TGTGCCAGCAGTTACCCGAACCCACAGGGGAACCCTGAAGCTTTCTTT	CASSYPNPQGNPEAFF
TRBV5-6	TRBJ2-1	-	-	TGTGCCAGCAGCATCCCTGGGTCTTTAGGCAATGAGCAGTTCTTC	CASSIPGSLGNEQFF
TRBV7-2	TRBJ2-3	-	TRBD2	TGTGCCAGCAGTTTTACTAGCGGATCCCCAGATACGCAGTATTTT	CASSFTSGSPDTQYF
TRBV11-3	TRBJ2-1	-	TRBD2	TGTGCCAGCAGCTTAGGGCGGGGGGCATACAATGAGCAGTTCTTC	CASSLGRGAYNEQFF
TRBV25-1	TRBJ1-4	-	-	TGTGCCAGCAGTGAACCGGGACCAACTAATGAAAAACTGTTTTTT	CASSEPGPTNEKLFF
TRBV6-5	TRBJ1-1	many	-	TGTGCCAGCAGTTACGACGGGGCAGGGGTATTATCGGCTTTCTTT	CASSYDGAGVLSAFF
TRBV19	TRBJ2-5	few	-	TGTGCCAGTAGTCCTCGGCAGAGCGCAGGACGAGAGACCCAGTACTTC	CASSPRQSAGRETQYF
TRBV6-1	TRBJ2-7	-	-	TGTGCCAGCAGTGAAGAATTAGGGGCGCAGTACTTC	CASSEELGAQYF
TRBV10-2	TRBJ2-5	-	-	TGCGCCAGCTACGGCACGTTGGAGACCCAGTACTTC	CASYGTLETQYF
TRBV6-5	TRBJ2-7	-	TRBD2	TGTGCCAGCAGGCGGGGACTAGCGGGAGACTACGAGCAGTACTTC	CASRRGLAGDYEQYF
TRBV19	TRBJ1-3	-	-	TGTGCCAGTACCGACACCACAATGGGAAACACCATATATTTT	CASTDTTMGNTIYF
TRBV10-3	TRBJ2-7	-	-	TGTGCCATCAGTGAGGACAACTACGAGCAGTACTTC	CAISEDNYEQYF
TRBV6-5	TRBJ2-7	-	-	TGTGCCAGCAGTTACTCGATTCAGCGGAGGCCCTACGAGCAGTACTTC	CASSYSIQRRPYEQYF
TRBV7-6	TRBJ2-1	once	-	TGTGCCAGCAGCCCTCACATCGGGAGTGGGAGCTCCTACAATGAGCAGTTCTTC	CASSPHIGSGSSYNEQFF
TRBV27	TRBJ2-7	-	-	TGTGCCAGCAGCACAGGGTTCCGGTTCTACGAGCAGTACTTC	CASSTGFRFYEQYF
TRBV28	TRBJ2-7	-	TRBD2	TGTGCCAGCAGTTTAGGGACTAGCGGGGGAAAATACTTC	CASSLGTSGGKYF